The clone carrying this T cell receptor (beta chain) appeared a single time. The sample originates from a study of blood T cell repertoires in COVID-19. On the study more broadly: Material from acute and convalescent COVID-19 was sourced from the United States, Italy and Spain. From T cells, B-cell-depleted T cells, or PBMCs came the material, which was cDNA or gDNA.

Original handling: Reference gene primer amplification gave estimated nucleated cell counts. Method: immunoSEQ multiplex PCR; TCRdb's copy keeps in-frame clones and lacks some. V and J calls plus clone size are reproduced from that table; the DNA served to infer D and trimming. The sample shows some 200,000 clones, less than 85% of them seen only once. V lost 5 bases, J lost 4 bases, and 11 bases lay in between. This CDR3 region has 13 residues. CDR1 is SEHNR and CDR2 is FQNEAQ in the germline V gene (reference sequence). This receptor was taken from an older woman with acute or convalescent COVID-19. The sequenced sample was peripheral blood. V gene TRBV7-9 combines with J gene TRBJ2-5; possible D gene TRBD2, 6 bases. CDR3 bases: TGTGCCAGCAGCCCACGGGGAGGAGAGACCCAGTACTTC. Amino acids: CASSPRGGETQYF.